This TCR beta chain was obtained from a study of blood T cell repertoires in COVID-19. Study-level background: Acute and convalescent COVID-19 samples came from the United States, Italy and Spain.

The protocol was immunoSEQ multiplex PCR, while the TCRdb copy is restricted to in-frame clones and leaves out a portion. The data show fewer than 200,000 clones, approximately 85% seen once. The sequence derives from a man aged 55 to 69 who had recovered from COVID-19. Sequenced: peripheral blood.

The CDR3 spells CAWSGEFDEQFF. For the CDR3, the DNA is TGTGCCTGGAGTGGAGAATTTGATGAGCAGTTCTTC. The chain is built from TRBV30 and TRBJ2-1; no definite D call. This CDR3 contains 12 residues. V was pared by 1 base and J by 8 bases, with 9 bases between. Germline V gene sequence: CDR1 GTSNPN, CDR2 SVGIG (reference sequence).